The clone carrying this T cell receptor (beta chain) was detected a few times. The data originate from a study of control samples from healthy donors and cancer patients. The CDR3 runs to 13 residues. Trimming shortened V by 6 bases and J by 0 bases, and 9 bases separated the two germline ends. The germline CDR1 and CDR2 sequences are MDHEN and SYDVKM. Produced via immunoSEQ multiplex PCR; TCRdb's table is partial and in-frame only. The sample lists around 190,000 clones, around 87% occurring once. The sequencing sample was made of blood. The rearrangement uses TRBV28 and TRBJ2-7; TRBD1 might be the D (5 bases). The receptor comes from a woman between 45 and 65 years old in good health. CDR3 sequence: CASRARVSYEQYF. The CDR3 DNA reads as TGTGCCAGCAGGGCCAGGGTCTCCTACGAGCAGTACTTC. Full variable domain (rest looked up from reference TRBV28 and TRBJ2-7): DVKVTQSSRYLVKRTGEKVFLECVQDMDHENMFWYRQDPGLGLRLIYFSYDVKMKEKGDIPEGYSVSREKKERFSLILESASTNQTSMYLCASRARVSYEQYFGPGTRLTVT.